This passage covers 22 T cell receptor beta chains from one sample sequenced in a study of T cell clonality in common variable immunodeficiency. Study-wide points: Fewer deletions and N-nucleotide insertions were reportedly seen in common variable immunodeficiency TCR beta sequences.

TCRdb's table, derived via immunoSEQ multiplex PCR, lists solely in-frame clones and lacks some. Altogether some 21,000 clones were found in the sample, and no singletons occur. The antigens these receptors bind are not known. Sequencing used peripheral blood mononuclear cells. The receptor source for this set is a human donor with common variable immunodeficiency.

As for this clone: The read finishes 3 residues shy of the CDR3 end, and the germline J gene is used to complete it. The chain joins TRBV7-8 to TRBJ2-7, with a possible D match to TRBD2 (6 bases). The V gene lost 2 bases and the J gene lost 2 bases, with 13 bases spanning the gap. The CDR3 is 15 amino acids. In germline, CDR1 is SGHVS, CDR2 FQNEAQ. The CDR3 here is CASSLYGGITYEQYF. CDR3 DNA (partial): TGTGCCAGCAGCTTATATGGGGGGATTACCTACGAG.

As to this clone: The read falls 3 residues short of the CDR3 end, and the missing part is taken from the germline J gene. This rearrangement joins TRBV7-2 to TRBJ2-5, with TRBD1 identical over 11 bases. The V gene end was trimmed by 1 base and the J gene end by 5 bases; junction bases not matched to a gene: 3. The V gene's germline CDR1 is SGHTA and CDR2 FQGNSA. The CDR3 is made up of 15 amino acids. The CDR3 bases that were read are TGTGCCAGCAGCTTAGGGGACAGGGGGTGGGAGACC. It is translated as CASSLGDRGWET. The CDR3 in full is CASSLGDRGWETQYF.

This clone has at least ten counts. The read terminates 3 residues before the CDR3 end, so the remaining end is supplied by the germline J gene. J is TRBJ2-1 and V is TRBV18, with TRBD1 matching over 9 bases. CDR3 length: 17 residues. With V trimmed by 4 bases and J by 3 bases, 10 bases remained unmatched. From germline, CDR1 is KGHSH and CDR2 LQKENI. CDR3 loop: CASSLILGTGRYNEQFF. The CDR3 DNA, read in part, is TGTGCCAGCTCACTTATATTGGGGACAGGGCGCTACAATGAG.

In regard to this clone: The CDR3 end falls 3 residues outside the read, so it is completed with the germline J gene. The chain uses TRBV7-2 and TRBJ1-1; D perhaps matches TRBD1 (5 bases). The CDR3 covers 14 residues. The germline V and J ends were trimmed by 5 bases and 0 bases, with 10 bases remaining between them. Germline CDR1 SGHTA, CDR2 FQGNSA. The sequenced CDR3 bases are TGTGCCAGCAGCCGACAGAGCATGAACACTGAA. This encodes CASSRQSMNTE. The CDR3 as a whole reads CASSRQSMNTEAFF.

This clone was recorded a few times. The read halts 3 residues ahead of the CDR3 end, with the missing end drawn from the germline J gene. The gene calls are TRBV19 and TRBJ2-1, with D maybe TRBD1 (6 bases). V dropped 8 bases and J dropped 1 base, with 12 bases sitting between them. Germline V gene sequence: CDR1 LNHDA, CDR2 SQIVND (reference sequence). This CDR3 spans 14 amino acids. Partial CDR3 DNA: TGTGCCAGTCGGCGTACAGGGTCCTACAATGAG. Translated, it gives CASRRTGSYNE. The CDR3 in its entirety is CASRRTGSYNEQFF.

This clone was picked up a small number of times. With the read ending 3 residues before the CDR3 end, the germline J gene is used to fill in that end. The rearrangement joins TRBV19 to TRBJ2-2; a possible D gene is TRBD1 (6 bases). With 6 bases removed from V and 7 bases from J, the gap between germline ends came to 15 bases. This CDR3 has 14 amino acids. Germline loops: CDR1 LNHDA, CDR2 SQIVND (reference sequence). CDR3 region: CASRSRGMVGELFF. The CDR3 bases that were read are TGTGCCAGTAGGAGCAGGGGAATGGTCGGGGAG. Full variable domain (outside the CDR3, taken from reference TRBV19 and TRBJ2-2): DGGITQSPKYLFRKEGQNVTLSCEQNLNHDAMYWYRQDPGQGLRLIYYSQIVNDFQKGDIAEGYSVSREKKESFPLTVTSAQKNPTAFYLCASRSRGMVGELFFGEGSRLTVL.

A word on this clone: From the germline J gene comes the end of the CDR3, since the read stops 3 residues before it. The rearrangement uses TRBV7-9 and TRBJ1-2, with D possibly matching TRBD1 (5 bases). Germline-derived CDR1 and CDR2 are SEHNR and FQNEAQ (reference sequence). The V and J ends lost 1 base and 2 bases respectively, with 5 bases between them. This CDR3 comprises 13 residues. CDR3 DNA (partial): TGTGCCAGCAGCTTAGGGACAAACTATGGC. Protein: CASSLGTNYG. The full CDR3 sequence reads CASSLGTNYGYTF.

This clone was detected many times. Read coverage stops 3 residues before the CDR3 terminus; the germline J gene supplies the remainder. The chain couples TRBV5-4 to TRBJ1-2; D remains ambiguous. The CDR3 consists of 11 residues. Trimming took off 7 bases at V and 7 bases at J, with 11 bases between the two ends. In germline, CDR1 is SGHNT, CDR2 YYREEE (reference sequence). The covered CDR3 bases are TGTGCCAGCTCAAAATCGGGTGGC. Protein: CASSKSGG. The full CDR3 protein is CASSKSGGYTF.

Note on this clone: Sequencing ends 3 residues short of the CDR3 end; the germline J gene provides the rest. This rearrangement joins TRBV7-2 to TRBJ2-1, with D hard to call. Germline CDR1 is SGHTA and CDR2 is FQGNSA. V was clipped by 2 bases and J by 8 bases, with 16 bases between them. This CDR3 comprises 15 residues. CDR3 DNA (partial): TGTGCCAGCAGCTTATCAGGTACCAAAACGGATGAG. It specifies CASSLSGTKTDE. The CDR3 reads in full as CASSLSGTKTDEQFF.

The table lists this clone with a few counts. From the germline J gene comes the end of the CDR3, since the read stops 3 residues before it. The J gene is TRBJ2-3, the V gene TRBV30, with D tentatively TRBD2 (6 bases). This CDR3 has 17 residues. Trimming took off 3 bases at V and 0 bases at J, with 19 bases between the two ends. Per germline, CDR1 GTSNPN and CDR2 SVGIG (reference sequence). CDR3 sequence: CAWSSAVAAYSTDTQYF. CDR3 DNA (partial): TGTGCCTGGAGCTCCGCGGTAGCGGCTTACAGCACAGATACG. The full variable domain, rest sourced from reference TRBV30 and TRBJ2-3, is SQTIHQWPATLVQPVGSPLSLECTVEGTSNPNLYWYRQAAGRGLQLLFYSVGIGQISSEVPQNLSASRPQDRQFILSSKKLLLSDSGFYLCAWSSAVAAYSTDTQYFGPGTRLTVL.

As for this clone: The missing CDR3 end, 3 residues past where the read stops, is filled in from the germline J gene. The V and J genes are TRBV30 and TRBJ2-7; D is undetermined. Between the trimmed V and J ends, which lost 0 bases and 3 bases, there was a span of 3 bases. This CDR3 contains 11 residues. Germline CDR1 reads GTSNPN; CDR2 reads SVGIG (reference sequence). The CDR3 DNA, read in part, is TGTGCCTGGAGTGTACTCTACGAG. Protein: CAWSVLYE. From start to end, the CDR3 is CAWSVLYEQYF.

As to this clone: Sequencing ends 3 residues short of the CDR3 end; the germline J gene provides the rest. This chain uses TRBV19 with TRBJ2-7; D unclear. Between the trimmed V and J ends, which lost 1 base and 3 bases, there was a span of 10 bases. The CDR3 runs to 14 residues. Germline CDR1 reads LNHDA; CDR2 reads SQIVND (reference sequence). Incomplete CDR3 DNA: TGTGCCAGTAGTATAGGTGCGGCTGGCTACGAG. Protein: CASSIGAAGYE. The CDR3 reads in full as CASSIGAAGYEQYF.

About this clone: The observed sequence ends 3 residues before the CDR3 terminus, with the missing tail filled in from the germline J gene. This rearrangement joins TRBV30 to TRBJ2-1, with 7 bases aligning to TRBD1. Trimming at V came to 2 bases and at J to 8 bases, leaving 15 bases not matched to a gene. Germline-derived CDR1 and CDR2 are GTSNPN and SVGIG (reference sequence). The CDR3 totals 16 residues. Partial CDR3 DNA: TGTGCCTGGAGTAACCGGCGGCAGGGGGTTCTGGATGAG. Protein product: CAWSNRRQGVLDE. The whole CDR3 region reads CAWSNRRQGVLDEQFF.

Points on this clone: Coverage ceases 3 residues before the CDR3 finishes, and the germline J gene fills in the end. The J gene is TRBJ2-3, the V gene TRBV7-9; D is ambiguous. Looked up from germline, CDR1 is SEHNR and CDR2 is FQNEAQ (reference sequence). V lost 5 bases to trimming and J lost 3 bases, with 12 bases between them. The CDR3 totals 14 residues. The CDR3 loop is CASSPTLLTDTQYF. The sequenced CDR3 bases are TGTGCCAGCAGCCCGACTCTCCTTACAGATACG.

Remarks on this clone: The read comes to an end 3 residues before the CDR3 does, leaving the germline J gene to fill in the end. The V and J genes are TRBV6-2 or TRBV6-3 and TRBJ1-1; weak D call: TRBD1 (6 bases). This CDR3 region has 14 residues. Germline lookup yields CDR1 MNHEY and CDR2 SVGEGT. Trimming shortened V by 8 bases and J by 1 base, and 14 bases separated the two germline ends. CDR3 loop: CASCFQTGNTEAFF. The CDR3 DNA, read in part, is TGTGCCAGCTGCTTCCAGACAGGGAACACTGAA.

A few counts support this clone. The read is 3 residues too short to cover the CDR3 end, so that end is filled in from the germline J gene. The chain combines TRBV5-1 with TRBJ2-1, with unresolved D. Germline V gene data show CDR1 as SGHRS and CDR2 as YFSETQ. With 0 bases removed from V and 5 bases from J, the gap between germline ends came to 9 bases. This CDR3 is built from 14 residues. CDR3 DNA (partial): TGCGCCAGCAGCTTGGCATACAGCAACAATGAG. It codes for CASSLAYSNNE. The complete CDR3 sequence is CASSLAYSNNEQFF.

Details on this clone: The read ends 3 residues before the CDR3 terminus; that terminus is restored from the germline J gene. The chain is built from TRBV20-1 and TRBJ1-5; unclear D gene. The germline V gene has CDR1 DFQATT and CDR2 SNEGSKA (reference sequence). The V end was cut by 0 bases, the J end by 0 bases, with 12 bases between. The CDR3 length is 16 residues. This CDR3 is CSARDVSRNSNQPQHF. CDR3 DNA, as far as it was read: TGCAGTGCTAGAGATGTATCCAGAAATAGCAATCAGCCC.

This clone was counted between two and nine times. The CDR3 end lies 3 residues beyond the end of the read and is filled in from the germline J gene. The chain is built from TRBV7-6 and TRBJ1-1; no reliable D call. The CDR3 loop spans 14 amino acids. Trimming stripped 5 bases from V and 3 bases from J, with 13 bases between. CDR1 SGHVS and CDR2 FNYEAQ come from the germline V gene. CDR3 region: CASSADMVYTEAFF. The CDR3 DNA, read in part, is TGTGCCAGCAGCGCAGACATGGTTTACACTGAA.

Comments on this clone: The missing CDR3 end, 3 residues past where the read stops, is filled in from the germline J gene. The chain recombines TRBV7-2 with TRBJ2-3; possible D gene TRBD1, 5 bases. Germline V gene data show CDR1 as SGHTA and CDR2 as FQGNSA. Trimming removed 1 base at V and 4 bases at J, with 9 bases between. This CDR3 region has 14 residues. The CDR3 reads CASSLVAGSDTQYF. The sequenced CDR3 bases are TGTGCCAGCAGCTTAGTGGCAGGGTCAGATACG. Drawing the rest from reference TRBV7-2 and TRBJ2-3, the complete variable domain is GAGVSQSPSNKVTEKGKDVELRCDPISGHTALYWYRQSLGQGLEFLIYFQGNSAPDKSGLPSDRFSAERTGGSVSTLTIQRTQQEDSAVYLCASSLVAGSDTQYFGPGTRLTVL.

With regard to this clone: The DNA ends 3 residues before the CDR3 does, and the rest of the CDR3 is filled in from the germline J gene. The chain has TRBV6-2 or TRBV6-3 and TRBJ2-7; D remains unclear. The CDR3 sequence is 12 residues long. From germline, CDR1 is MNHEY and CDR2 SVGEGT. V was cut by 3 bases and J by 3 bases, with 6 bases left in between. The sequenced CDR3 bases are TGTGCCAGCAGTTATCCAAACTACGAG. Translating it yields CASSYPNYE. In full, the CDR3 is CASSYPNYEQYF.

This clone was seen a few times. Coverage ceases 3 residues before the CDR3 finishes, and the germline J gene fills in the end. The chain couples TRBV19 to TRBJ1-4, with unresolved D. The CDR3 is 14 amino acids. The germline V gene has CDR1 LNHDA and CDR2 SQIVND (reference sequence). V was pared by 6 bases and J by 0 bases, with 8 bases between. CDR3 DNA, as far as it was read: TGTGCCAGTAGGGCGGCTGCAACTAATGAAAAA. Its translation: CASRAAATNEK. The entire CDR3 sequence reads CASRAAATNEKLFF.

This clone was seen more than once but under ten times. The CDR3 is cut off 3 residues early in the read; its end comes from the germline J gene. The chain has TRBV6-2 or TRBV6-3 and TRBJ2-5; 8 bases line up with TRBD2. The length of the CDR3 is 15 residues. Looked up from germline, CDR1 is MNHEY and CDR2 is SVGEGT. The sequenced CDR3 bases are TGTGCCAGCAGTAAATCCTCGGGGGGGGAAGTCACC. Translating it yields CASSKSSGGEVT. The whole CDR3 reads CASSKSSGGEVTQYF.